The next 28 T cell receptor beta chains were all read from a single sample in a study of cytomegalovirus exposure and HLA in healthy donors. It was with 60 Vbeta and 13 Jbeta primers that the PCR ran. Data came from immunoSEQ multiplex PCR; TCRdb stores just in-frame clones and leaves some out. The sample includes approximately 130,000 clones, 65% to 85% seen only once; the top ten take roughly 1.2%. Sequences were obtained from PBMCs. These TCRs come from a boy between 10 and 17 years old in good health and CMV-seronegative.

V is TRBV27 and J is TRBJ2-7; 8 bases agree with TRBD1. CDR1 and CDR2 (germline): MNHEY, SMNVEV (reference sequence). The CDR3 loop spans 16 amino acids. Germline trimming cut 5 bases from V and 0 bases from J; bases unmatched to any gene: 9. The CDR3 spells CASSPNRDRSSYEQYF. In nucleotides, the CDR3 is TGTGCCAGCAGTCCCAACCGGGACAGGAGCTCCTACGAGCAGTACTTC.

This chain connects TRBV19 to TRBJ1-5, with TRBD1 as a possible D gene (5 bases). There are 13 residues in the CDR3. V was cut by 4 bases and J by 6 bases, with 10 bases left in between. Germline V CDR1 and CDR2: LNHDA, SQIVND (reference sequence). The CDR3 is CASSKGEGQPQHF. The CDR3 coding sequence is TGTGCCAGTAGTAAAGGGGAGGGTCAGCCCCAGCATTTT.

The J gene is TRBJ2-1, the V gene TRBV29-1; weak D call: TRBD2 (5 bases). From germline, CDR1 is SQVTM and CDR2 ANQGSEA. CDR3 length equals 13 residues. V was clipped by 5 bases and J by 6 bases, with 14 bases between them. DNA for the CDR3: TGCAGCGTTCTGACGGGAAGGGTCAATGAGCAGTTCTTC. Residues: CSVLTGRVNEQFF.

This clone was seen a handful of times. J is TRBJ1-2 and V is TRBV2; 9 nucleotides line up with TRBD1. V gave up 4 bases and J gave up 7 bases; unmatched junction bases: 4. In germline, CDR1 is SNHLY, CDR2 FYNNEI. The CDR3 has 13 amino acids. CDR3 residues: CASSGGQGSGYTF. The CDR3 nucleotides are TGTGCCAGCAGTGGTGGACAGGGGTCTGGCTACACCTTC.

This clone was observed a single time. The chain couples TRBV4-2 to TRBJ1-2, with D perhaps TRBD1 (5 bases). Germline V CDR1 and CDR2: LGHNA, YNFKEQ. The CDR3 has 13 residues. V was clipped by 1 base and J by 7 bases, with 10 bases between them. CDR3 nucleotides: TGTGCCAGCAGCCAAGGCCAGGGCTTTGGCTACACCTTC. Translation gives CASSQGQGFGYTF.

The chain carries TRBV5-4 and TRBJ1-5; D perhaps matches TRBD1 (6 bases). Germline values: CDR1 SGHNT, CDR2 YYREEE (reference sequence). The CDR3 covers 16 residues. The V end was cut by 2 bases, the J end by 0 bases, with 12 bases between. CDR3 sequence reads: CASSFKGEGSNQPQHF. The CDR3 nucleotides are TGTGCCAGCAGCTTTAAGGGGGAAGGTAGCAATCAGCCCCAGCATTTT.

The chain employs TRBV4-1 and TRBJ2-1, with 11 bases fitting TRBD2. CDR1 is MGHRA, CDR2 YSYEKL, per germline. Losses at the gene ends were 2 bases for V and 3 bases for J; bases not matched to a gene: 9. The CDR3 totals 18 residues. This chain's CDR3 is CASSQMSHLAGGYNEQFF. CDR3 sequence (DNA): TGCGCCAGCAGCCAAATGAGCCACCTAGCGGGAGGCTACAATGAGCAGTTCTTC.

This clone was detected once. The chain links TRBV7-2 to TRBJ2-5; tentative D call: TRBD1 (6 bases). The ends were cut back, 4 bases at V and 11 bases at J, with 17 bases in the middle. The CDR3 sequence is 13 residues long. CDR1 SGHTA and CDR2 FQGNSA come from the germline V gene. CDR3 loop: CASSSSPGEEQYF. DNA for the CDR3: TGTGCCAGCAGCTCCTCCCCAGGGGAAGAGCAGTACTTC.

This sequence joins TRBV13 and TRBJ2-7; TRBD2 agrees at 7 bases. CDR1 and CDR2 from the germline V gene are PRHDT and FYEKMQ (reference sequence). This CDR3 comprises 15 residues. Unmatched junction bases numbered 9, after V lost 6 bases and J lost 1 base. CDR3 protein: CASSPRLAGSYEQYF. DNA of the CDR3: TGTGCCAGCAGTCCTAGACTAGCTGGTTCCTACGAGCAGTACTTC.

This clone was counted a few times. The genes are TRBV5-1 and TRBJ1-4; 7 positions match TRBD1. This CDR3 is 14 amino acids long. V lost 5 bases and J lost 3; bases outside the gene matches: 4. Germline V gives CDR1 SGHRS, CDR2 YFSETQ. The chain's CDR3 is CASRQGIANEKLFF. CDR3 nucleotides: TGCGCCAGCAGACAGGGGATTGCTAATGAAAAACTGTTTTTT.

This chain uses TRBV6-4 with TRBJ2-1, with 7 bases matching TRBD2. The CDR3 has 13 amino acids. V gave up 6 bases and J gave up 9 bases; unmatched junction bases: 8. The germline CDR1 and CDR2 sequences are MRHNA and SNTAGT. This chain's CDR3 is CASSAMREGEQFF. Here the CDR3 DNA reads TGTGCCAGCAGCGCCATGAGGGAGGGTGAGCAGTTCTTC.

The genes are TRBV29-1 and TRBJ2-5, with no clear D. The DNA end favors TRBJ2-7, so the J call may be wrong. Germline V gene sequence: CDR1 SQVTM, CDR2 ANQGSEA. The CDR3 is made up of 13 amino acids. CDR3 sequence: CSVERGSSYEQYF. The CDR3 coding sequence is TGCAGCGTTGAACGTGGTTCGTCCTACGAGCAGTACTTC.

V is TRBV5-1 and J is TRBJ1-2; 10 positions match TRBD1. V trimming: 2 bases; J trimming: 6 bases; junction bases outside the gene matches: 16. The CDR3 spans 18 residues. Germline V lookup: CDR1 SGHRS, CDR2 YFSETQ. CDR3 amino acids: CASSFVDGSTGGGDGYTF. CDR3 DNA sequence: TGCGCCAGCAGCTTTGTAGACGGATCGACAGGGGGCGGGGATGGCTACACCTTC.

The genes are TRBV9 and TRBJ2-1; 7 nucleotides match TRBD2. Germline V lookup: CDR1 SGDLS, CDR2 YYNGEE. V lost 0 bases, J lost 9 bases, and 6 bases stayed unmatched. This CDR3 spans 14 amino acids. Here the CDR3 DNA reads TGTGCCAGCAGCGTAGGGCGGGCGGGAGCTGAGCAGTTCTTC. This gives the protein CASSVGRAGAEQFF.

The rearrangement uses TRBV5-1 and TRBJ2-5, with 9 nucleotides matching TRBD1. Germline lookup yields CDR1 SGHRS and CDR2 YFSETQ. The length of the CDR3 is 16 residues. V shed 0 bases and J 1 base; nucleotides not matched to a gene: 4. The DNA for the CDR3 is TGCGCCAGCAGCTTGGGGGACAGGGCGGGCCAAGAGACCCAGTACTTC. It codes for CASSLGDRAGQETQYF.

This clone was detected once. The V and J genes are TRBV9 and TRBJ2-2; D is ambiguous. This CDR3 spans 12 amino acids. CDR1 is SGDLS, CDR2 YYNGEE, per germline. V was pared by 1 base and J by 7 bases, with 5 bases between. This CDR3 reads CASSVRGGELFF. DNA of the CDR3: TGTGCCAGCAGCGTACGCGGCGGGGAGCTGTTTTTT.

CDR3 sequence: CASRGIAGDTGELFF. The CDR3 bases are TGTGCCAGCAGGGGCATAGCGGGAGACACCGGGGAGCTGTTTTTT. The chain employs TRBV2 and TRBJ2-2, with 9 bases fitting TRBD2. CDR1 SNHLY and CDR2 FYNNEI come from the germline V gene. J lost 3 bases, V lost 6 bases, and 5 bases had no gene match. The CDR3 is 15 residues long. Complete variable domain (other parts from reference TRBV2 and TRBJ2-2): EPEVTQTPSHQVTQMGQEVILRCVPISNHLYFYWYRQILGQKVEFLVSFYNNEISEKSEIFDDQFSVERPDGSNFTLKIRSTKLEDSAMYFCASRGIAGDTGELFFGEGSRLTVL.

The genes are TRBV7-6 and TRBJ1-5; tentatively, D is TRBD1 (6 bases). V was shortened by 1 base and J by 15 bases, with 19 bases between the two germline ends. Germline V gene data show CDR1 as SGHVS and CDR2 as FNYEAQ. This CDR3 has 14 residues. CDR3 coding DNA: TGTGCCAGCAGCTTAGAAGAGGGGGACGGCGAGAGGCATTTT. Translation: CASSLEEGDGERHF. The full variable domain, completed using reference TRBV7-6 and TRBJ1-5, is GAGVSQSPRYKVTKRGQDVALRCDPISGHVSLYWYRQALGQGPEFLTYFNYEAQQDKSGLPNDRFSAERPEGSISTLTIQRTEQRDSAMYRCASSLEEGDGERHFGDGTRLSIL.

CDR3 region: CAWSELAGAYNEQFF. Written as DNA, the CDR3 is TGTGCCTGGAGCGAACTAGCGGGAGCCTACAATGAGCAGTTCTTC. The rearrangement joins TRBV30 to TRBJ2-1; 11 bases align to TRBD2. Germline CDR1 is GTSNPN and CDR2 is SVGIG (reference sequence). The trim removed 3 bases at V and 2 bases at J, leaving 3 bases unmatched. The CDR3 sequence is 15 residues long.

This clone was seen only once. The chain is built from TRBV7-8 and TRBJ1-2; D is unclear. Trimming took off 1 base at V and 4 bases at J, with 10 bases between the two ends. Germline CDR1 and CDR2: SGHVS and FQNEAQ. CDR3 length: 14 amino acids. CDR3: CASSLVWSGYGYTF. The CDR3 DNA is TGTGCCAGCAGCTTAGTATGGTCGGGCTATGGCTACACCTTC.

The gene calls are TRBV5-6 and TRBJ1-1; maybe TRBD1 (5 bases). The CDR3 spans 11 residues. V was clipped by 7 bases and J by 7 bases, with 11 bases between them. Germline CDR1 is SGHDT and CDR2 is YYEEEE. CDR3 coding DNA: TGTGCCAGCGGCGACAGTATTGAAGCTTTCTTT. As protein: CASGDSIEAFF.

CDR3: CASTQASQPQHF. For the CDR3, the DNA is TGTGCCAGCACCCAGGCTTCTCAGCCCCAGCATTTT. The chain joins TRBV27 to TRBJ1-5; D unclear. CDR1 MNHEY and CDR2 SMNVEV come from the germline V gene (reference sequence). V lost 7 bases and J lost 6, with 10 bases in between. This CDR3 has 12 amino acids.

The rearrangement uses TRBV29-1 and TRBJ2-7; 8 nucleotides match TRBD2. Germline V gives CDR1 SQVTM, CDR2 ANQGSEA. The CDR3 contains 16 residues. Trimming cost V 4 bases and J 6 bases; bases outside gene matches: 17. The CDR3 reads CSVGLPGGQGSGEQYF. The CDR3 region has the DNA TGCAGCGTTGGCCTCCCGGGAGGGCAAGGCTCGGGCGAGCAGTACTTC.

This clone occurred a few times. The chain links TRBV30 to TRBJ1-4; D is perhaps TRBD1 (5 bases). CDR3 size: 11 residues. Trimming shortened V by 3 bases and J by 10 bases, and 9 bases separated the two germline ends. Germline V gene sequence: CDR1 GTSNPN, CDR2 SVGIG (reference sequence). In nucleotides, the CDR3 is TGTGCCTGGAGCAGGGAGGCAAAACTGTTTTTT. It encodes CAWSREAKLFF.

This rearrangement joins TRBV19 to TRBJ2-5; no definite D call. Trimming pared 0 bases from V and 2 bases from J, leaving 4 bases between. Germline CDR1 is LNHDA and CDR2 is SQIVND (reference sequence). There are 13 residues in the CDR3. CDR3 protein: CASSIDSQETQYF. In nucleotides, the CDR3 is TGTGCCAGTAGTATAGATTCACAAGAGACCCAGTACTTC.

The V call is TRBV5-6, the J call TRBJ2-2; TRBD1 matches at 7 bases. Losses at the gene ends were 0 bases for V and 5 bases for J; bases not matched to a gene: 7. This CDR3 contains 16 residues. The germline gives CDR1 SGHDT, CDR2 YYEEEE. CDR3 in DNA: TGTGCCAGCAGCTTGGCCCTGACAGGGTGGACCGGGGAGCTGTTTTTT. Translation: CASSLALTGWTGELFF.

V usage is TRBV19 and J usage is TRBJ1-1; D possibly corresponds to TRBD1 (6 bases). Germline CDR1 reads LNHDA; CDR2 reads SQIVND (reference sequence). The CDR3 covers 15 residues. The ends were cut back, 5 bases at V and 4 bases at J, with 17 bases in the middle. Here the CDR3 reads CASSVQRQVGTEAFF. The DNA for the CDR3 is TGTGCCAGTAGTGTCCAGAGACAGGTGGGCACTGAAGCTTTCTTT. The whole variable domain, filled in from reference TRBV19 and TRBJ1-1, reads DGGITQSPKYLFRKEGQNVTLSCEQNLNHDAMYWYRQDPGQGLRLIYYSQIVNDFQKGDIAEGYSVSREKKESFPLTVTSAQKNPTAFYLCASSVQRQVGTEAFFGQGTRLTVV.

The chain employs TRBV6-1 and TRBJ2-7, with 11 bases lining up with TRBD2. This CDR3 region has 17 residues. J was trimmed by 4 bases and V by 2 bases; bases with no gene match: 10. CDR1 is MNHNS and CDR2 is SASEGT in the germline V gene. The CDR3 DNA reads as TGTGCCAGCAGTGAAAGACTAGCGGGAATCGGGGTTTACGAGCAGTACTTC. Translation: CASSERLAGIGVYEQYF.